This T cell receptor (beta chain) was captured in a study of T cells in Graves' hyperthyroidism and ophthalmopathy. It was less than 13 ml of fresh peripheral blood that supplied the PBMCs. TCR beta CDR3 sequences were amplified from RNA transcripts. TCR CDR3 regions were first amplified by RT-PCR with HTBI primers. TCRdb called the multiplex PCR reads again in MiXCR, with one record for every CDR3 protein. Counted here are about half a million distinct CDR3 sequences, approximately 23% occurring once; the ten biggest clones make up under 55%. V was trimmed by 4 bases and J by 5 bases, leaving 15 bases between them. The CDR3 has 14 amino acids. Germline-derived CDR1 and CDR2 are SGHRS and YFSETQ.

The rearrangement joins TRBV5-1 to TRBJ1-1; D is possibly TRBD1 (6 bases). The specimen sequenced was blood. The receptor was isolated from a woman aged 70 to 79 with Graves' ophthalmopathy. The CDR3: CASSPQGFKTEAFF. In DNA, the CDR3 is TGCGCCAGCAGCCCGCAGGGGTTCAAAACTGAAGCTTTCTTT.